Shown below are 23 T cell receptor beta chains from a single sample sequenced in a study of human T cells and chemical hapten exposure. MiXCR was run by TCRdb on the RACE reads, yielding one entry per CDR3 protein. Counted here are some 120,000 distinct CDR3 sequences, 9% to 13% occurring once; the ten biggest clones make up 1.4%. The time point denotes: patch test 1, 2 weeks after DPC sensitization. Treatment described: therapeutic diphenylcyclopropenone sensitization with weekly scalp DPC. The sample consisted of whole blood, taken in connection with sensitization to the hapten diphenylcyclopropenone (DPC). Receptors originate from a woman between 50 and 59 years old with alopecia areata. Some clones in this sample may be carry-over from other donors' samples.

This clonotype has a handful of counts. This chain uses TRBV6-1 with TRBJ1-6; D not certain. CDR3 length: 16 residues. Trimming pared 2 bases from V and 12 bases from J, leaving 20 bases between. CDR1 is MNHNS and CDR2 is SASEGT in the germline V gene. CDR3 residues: CASSERWAPSGKPLHF. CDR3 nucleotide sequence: TGTGCCAGCAGTGAACGATGGGCCCCTAGCGGAAAACCCCTCCACTTT.

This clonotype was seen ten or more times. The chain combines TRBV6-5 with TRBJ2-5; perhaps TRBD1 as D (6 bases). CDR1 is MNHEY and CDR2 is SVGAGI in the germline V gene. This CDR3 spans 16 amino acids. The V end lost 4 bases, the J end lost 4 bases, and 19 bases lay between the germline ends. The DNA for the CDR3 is TGTGCCAGCAGTTCCCTCCTAAAGACAGGCGGAGAGACCCAGTACTTC. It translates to CASSSLLKTGGETQYF.

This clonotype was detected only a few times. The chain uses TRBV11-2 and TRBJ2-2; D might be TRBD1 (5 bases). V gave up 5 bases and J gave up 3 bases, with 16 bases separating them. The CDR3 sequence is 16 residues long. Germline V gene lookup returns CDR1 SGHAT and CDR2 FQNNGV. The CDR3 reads CASSRAVAGYTGELFF. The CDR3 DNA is TGTGCCAGCAGCCGCGCCGTCGCAGGGTACACCGGGGAGCTGTTTTTT.

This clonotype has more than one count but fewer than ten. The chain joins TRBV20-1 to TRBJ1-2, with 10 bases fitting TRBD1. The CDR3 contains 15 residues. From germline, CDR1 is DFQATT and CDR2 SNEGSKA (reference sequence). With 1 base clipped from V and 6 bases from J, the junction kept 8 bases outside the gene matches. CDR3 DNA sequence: TGCAGTGCTAGAGGACAGGGGGCCGAAGATCATGGCTACACCTTC. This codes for CSARGQGAEDHGYTF.

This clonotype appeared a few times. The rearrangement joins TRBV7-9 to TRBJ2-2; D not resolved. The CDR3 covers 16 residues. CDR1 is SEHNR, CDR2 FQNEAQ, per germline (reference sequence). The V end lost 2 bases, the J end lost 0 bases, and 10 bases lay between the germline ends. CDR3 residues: CASSLWYSANTGELFF. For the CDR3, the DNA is TGTGCCAGCAGCTTATGGTACAGCGCGAACACCGGGGAGCTGTTTTTT.

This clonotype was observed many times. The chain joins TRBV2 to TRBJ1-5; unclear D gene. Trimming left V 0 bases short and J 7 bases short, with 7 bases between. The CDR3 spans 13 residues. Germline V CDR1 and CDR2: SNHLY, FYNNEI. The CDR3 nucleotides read TGTGCCAGCAGTGAAGCGCTCGGGCAGCCCCAGCATTTT. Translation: CASSEALGQPQHF.

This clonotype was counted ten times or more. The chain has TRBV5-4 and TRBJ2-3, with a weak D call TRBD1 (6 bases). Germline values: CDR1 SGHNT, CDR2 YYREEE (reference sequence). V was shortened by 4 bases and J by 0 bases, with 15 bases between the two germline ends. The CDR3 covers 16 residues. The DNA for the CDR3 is TGTGCCAGCAGCGCTCCCAGGGGCCCTAGCACAGATACGCAGTATTTT. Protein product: CASSAPRGPSTDTQYF.

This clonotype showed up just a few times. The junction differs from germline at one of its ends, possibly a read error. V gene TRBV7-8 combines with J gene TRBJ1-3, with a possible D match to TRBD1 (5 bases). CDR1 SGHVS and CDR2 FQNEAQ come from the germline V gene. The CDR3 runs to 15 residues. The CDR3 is CASSLEGARGNTVYF. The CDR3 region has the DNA TGTGCCAGCAGCTTAGAAGGGGCGCGGGGAAACACCGTATATTTT.

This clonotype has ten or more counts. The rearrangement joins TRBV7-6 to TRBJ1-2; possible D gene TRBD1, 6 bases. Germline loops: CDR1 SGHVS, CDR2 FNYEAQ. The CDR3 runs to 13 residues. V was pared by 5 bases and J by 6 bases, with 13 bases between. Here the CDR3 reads CASSHTRGNGYTF. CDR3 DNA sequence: TGTGCCAGCAGCCACACCAGGGGAAATGGCTACACCTTC.

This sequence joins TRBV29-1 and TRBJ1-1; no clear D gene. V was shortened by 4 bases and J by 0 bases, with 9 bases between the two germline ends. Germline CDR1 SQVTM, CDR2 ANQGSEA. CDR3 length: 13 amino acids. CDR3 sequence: CSVAPKMNTEAFF. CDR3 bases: TGCAGCGTTGCTCCCAAAATGAACACTGAAGCTTTCTTT.

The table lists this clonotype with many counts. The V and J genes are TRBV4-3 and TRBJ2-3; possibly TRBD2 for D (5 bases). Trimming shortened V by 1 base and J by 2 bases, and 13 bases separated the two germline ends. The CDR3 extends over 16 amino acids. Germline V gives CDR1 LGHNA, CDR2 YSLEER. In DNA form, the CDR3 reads TGCGCCAGCAGCCAAGTGCTAGAGGGTTACACAGATACGCAGTATTTT. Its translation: CASSQVLEGYTDTQYF.

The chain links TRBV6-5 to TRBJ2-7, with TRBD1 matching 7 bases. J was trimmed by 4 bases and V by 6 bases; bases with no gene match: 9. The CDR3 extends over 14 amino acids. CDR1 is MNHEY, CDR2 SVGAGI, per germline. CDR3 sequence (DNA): TGTGCCAGCAGGTCGGGGCAGGGGGTTTACGAGCAGTACTTC. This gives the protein CASRSGQGVYEQYF.

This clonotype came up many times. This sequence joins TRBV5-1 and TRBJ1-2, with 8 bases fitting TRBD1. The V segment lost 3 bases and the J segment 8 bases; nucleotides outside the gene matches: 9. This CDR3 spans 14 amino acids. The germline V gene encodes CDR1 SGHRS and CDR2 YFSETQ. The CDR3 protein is CASSSGQGWGGYTF. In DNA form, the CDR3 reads TGCGCCAGCAGCTCTGGACAGGGTTGGGGAGGCTACACCTTC.

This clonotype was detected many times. Here the CDR3 reads CASSQDGREGYNEQFF. The CDR3 nucleotides read TGCGCCAGCAGCCAAGACGGGCGGGAGGGCTACAATGAGCAGTTCTTC. This rearrangement joins TRBV4-1 to TRBJ2-1, with 9 bases that match TRBD2. V trimming: 0 bases; J trimming: 3 bases; junction bases outside the gene matches: 3. There are 16 residues in the CDR3. Per the germline V gene, CDR1 is MGHRA and CDR2 is YSYEKL.

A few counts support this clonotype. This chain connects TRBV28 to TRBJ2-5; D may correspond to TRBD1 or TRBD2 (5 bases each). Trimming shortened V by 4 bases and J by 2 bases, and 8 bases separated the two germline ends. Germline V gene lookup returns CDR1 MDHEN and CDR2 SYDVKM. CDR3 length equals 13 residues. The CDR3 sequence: CASSSGPQETQYF. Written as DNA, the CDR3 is TGTGCCAGCAGTTCGGGGCCTCAAGAGACCCAGTACTTC.

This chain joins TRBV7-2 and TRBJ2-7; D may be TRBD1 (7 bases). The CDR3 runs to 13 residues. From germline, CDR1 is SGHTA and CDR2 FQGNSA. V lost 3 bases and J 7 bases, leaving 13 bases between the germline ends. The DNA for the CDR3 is TGTGCCAGCAGCTTTTCCCCAGGGGGGGAGCAGTACTTC. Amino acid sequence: CASSFSPGGEQYF.

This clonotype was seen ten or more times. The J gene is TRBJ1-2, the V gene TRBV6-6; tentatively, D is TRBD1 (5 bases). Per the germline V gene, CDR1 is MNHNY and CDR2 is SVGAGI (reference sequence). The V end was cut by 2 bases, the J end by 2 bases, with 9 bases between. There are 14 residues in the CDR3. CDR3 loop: CASSYRPGNYGYTF. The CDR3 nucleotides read TGTGCCAGCAGTTACCGTCCAGGGAACTATGGCTACACCTTC.

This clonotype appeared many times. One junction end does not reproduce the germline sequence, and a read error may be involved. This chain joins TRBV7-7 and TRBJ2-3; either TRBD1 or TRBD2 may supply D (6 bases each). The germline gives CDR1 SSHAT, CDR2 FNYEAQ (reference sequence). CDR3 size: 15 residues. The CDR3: CASSLGGGPADTQYF. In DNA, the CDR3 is TGTGCTAGCAGCTTAGGGGGAGGTCCGGCAGATACGCAGTATTTT.

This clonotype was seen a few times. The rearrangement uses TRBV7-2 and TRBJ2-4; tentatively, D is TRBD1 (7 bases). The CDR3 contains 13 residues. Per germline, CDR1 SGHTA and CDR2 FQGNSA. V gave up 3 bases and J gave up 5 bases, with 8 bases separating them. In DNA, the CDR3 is TGTGCCAGCAGCTTCAGGGGGGAAAACATTCAGTACTTC. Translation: CASSFRGENIQYF.

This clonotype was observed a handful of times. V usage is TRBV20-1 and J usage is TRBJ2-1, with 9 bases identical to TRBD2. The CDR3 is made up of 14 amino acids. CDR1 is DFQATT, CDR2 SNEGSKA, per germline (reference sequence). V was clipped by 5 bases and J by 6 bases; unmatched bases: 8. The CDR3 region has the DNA TGCAGTGCTCGCAGACTAGCGGAGGTCAATGAGCAGTTCTTC. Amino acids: CSARRLAEVNEQFF.

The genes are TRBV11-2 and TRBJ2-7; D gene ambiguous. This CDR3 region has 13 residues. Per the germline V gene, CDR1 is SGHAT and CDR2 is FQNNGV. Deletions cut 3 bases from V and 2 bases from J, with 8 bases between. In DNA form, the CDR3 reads TGTGCCAGCAGCTTCGTGGAAACCTACGAGCAGTACTTC. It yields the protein CASSFVETYEQYF.

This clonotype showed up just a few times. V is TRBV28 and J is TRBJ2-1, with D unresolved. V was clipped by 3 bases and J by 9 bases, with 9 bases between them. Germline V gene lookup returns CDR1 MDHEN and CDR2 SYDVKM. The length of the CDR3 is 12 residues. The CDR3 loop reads CASSFSKVEQFF. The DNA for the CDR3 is TGTGCCAGCAGTTTTTCCAAAGTTGAGCAGTTCTTC.

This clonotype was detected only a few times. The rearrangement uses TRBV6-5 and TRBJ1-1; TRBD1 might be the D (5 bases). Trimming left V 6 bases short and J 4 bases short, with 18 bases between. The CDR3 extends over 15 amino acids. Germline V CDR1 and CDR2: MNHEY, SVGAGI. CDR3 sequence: CASSRDGPGSTEAFF. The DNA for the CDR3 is TGTGCCAGCAGCCGGGACGGTCCGGGGAGCACTGAAGCTTTCTTT.